The T cell receptor beta chain under discussion was sequenced for a study of lymphopenia after photon versus proton radiotherapy. Findings of the study overall: Relative stability marked proton patients; photon patients lost diversity and naive cells. Better survival with proton therapy was suggested as possible, not demonstrated. In patients who died, overall survival fell as post-nadir TCR diversity dropped more. Post-nadir diversity loss with photons came from oligoclonal expansion, particularly CD8+ Temra cells.

This table comes from immunoSEQ multiplex PCR, and its TCRdb copy is limited to in-frame clones, with some not included. This table has 25,000 to 35,000 clones, approximately 87% appearing once. CDR3 length: 13 amino acids. V was clipped by 3 bases and J by 4 bases, with 9 bases between them. Germline CDR1 is MDHEN and CDR2 is SYDVKM. Worth noting for this clone: The antigen is not known.

The chain recombines TRBV28 with TRBJ1-2; D uncertain. Sequenced material: peripheral blood, taken from a patient treated with photon-based radiotherapy. The source is a woman between 50 and 59 years old with pancreatic cancer. CDR3 bases: TGTGCCAGCAGTTTTATGGGTGGCTATGGCTACACCTTC. Its protein product is CASSFMGGYGYTF.